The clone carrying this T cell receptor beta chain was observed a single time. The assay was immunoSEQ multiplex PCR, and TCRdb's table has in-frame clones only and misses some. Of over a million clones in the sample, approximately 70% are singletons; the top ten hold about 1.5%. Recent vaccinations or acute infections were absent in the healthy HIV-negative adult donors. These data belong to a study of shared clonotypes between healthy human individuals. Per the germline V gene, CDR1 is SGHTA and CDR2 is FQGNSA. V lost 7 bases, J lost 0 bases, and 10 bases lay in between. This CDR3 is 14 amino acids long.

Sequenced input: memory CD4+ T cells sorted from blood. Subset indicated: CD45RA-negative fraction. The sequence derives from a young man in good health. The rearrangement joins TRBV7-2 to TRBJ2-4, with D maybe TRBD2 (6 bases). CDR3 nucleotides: TGTGCCAGCACGAGGGAGGTAGCCAAAAACATTCAGTACTTC. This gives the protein CASTREVAKNIQYF.